This TCR beta chain came from a study of control samples from healthy donors and cancer patients. Germline V gene sequence: CDR1 SGDLS, CDR2 YYNGEE. The ends lost 3 bases at V and 1 base at J; junction bases unmatched: 3. This CDR3 region has 15 residues. The protocol was immunoSEQ multiplex PCR, while the TCRdb copy is restricted to in-frame clones and leaves out a portion. The table lists 55,000 to 85,000 clones, approximately 89% of them singletons. The sequenced sample consisted of PBMCs. The origin of this receptor is a woman aged 45-60 years with head and neck cancer. This chain connects TRBV9 to TRBJ2-1, with 8 bases aligning to TRBD2. For the CDR3, the DNA is TGTGCCAGCAGCGAGTTAGCGGGGTCCTACAATGAGCAGTTCTTC. Its protein is CASSELAGSYNEQFF.